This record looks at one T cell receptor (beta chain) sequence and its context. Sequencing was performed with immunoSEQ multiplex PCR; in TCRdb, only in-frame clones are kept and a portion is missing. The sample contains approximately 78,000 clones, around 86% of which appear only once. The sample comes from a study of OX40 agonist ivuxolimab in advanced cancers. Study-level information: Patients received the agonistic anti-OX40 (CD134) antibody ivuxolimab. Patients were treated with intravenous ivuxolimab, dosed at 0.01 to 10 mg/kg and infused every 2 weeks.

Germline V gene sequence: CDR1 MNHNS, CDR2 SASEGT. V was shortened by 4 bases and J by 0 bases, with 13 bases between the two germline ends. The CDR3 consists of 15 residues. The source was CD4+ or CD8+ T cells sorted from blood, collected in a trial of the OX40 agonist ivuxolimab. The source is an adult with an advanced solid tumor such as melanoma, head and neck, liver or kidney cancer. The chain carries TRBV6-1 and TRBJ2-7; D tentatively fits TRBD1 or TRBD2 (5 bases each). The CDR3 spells CASSGGTASSYEQYF. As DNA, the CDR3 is TGTGCCAGCAGTGGAGGGACCGCTTCCTCCTACGAGCAGTACTTC.